The clone carrying this T cell receptor beta chain came up a few times. The data stem from a study of blood T cells in healthy people across ages. Using a J-beta primer mix together with a sample-barcoded 5' primer, a second PCR was run for roughly 6 to 11 cycles. Using its own MiXCR run on the 5' RACE reads, TCRdb lists one record per CDR3 protein. The table lists hundreds of thousands of distinct CDR3 sequences, roughly 44% of them singletons. Germline CDR1 reads DFQATT; CDR2 reads SNEGSKA (reference sequence). This CDR3 comprises 16 residues. V trimming: 2 bases; J trimming: 0 bases; junction bases outside the gene matches: 7. Donors were systemically healthy Caucasian individuals from Russia aged roughly 6 to 95 years.

The sample consisted of blood. This receptor was identified in a man between 60 and 75 years old in good health. The chain carries TRBV20-1 and TRBJ1-2; 9 nucleotides align to TRBD1. In nucleotides, the CDR3 is TGCAGTGCTAGACCCGGGACAGGGCGAGCTAACTATGGCTACACCTTC. This translates into CSARPGTGRANYGYTF.